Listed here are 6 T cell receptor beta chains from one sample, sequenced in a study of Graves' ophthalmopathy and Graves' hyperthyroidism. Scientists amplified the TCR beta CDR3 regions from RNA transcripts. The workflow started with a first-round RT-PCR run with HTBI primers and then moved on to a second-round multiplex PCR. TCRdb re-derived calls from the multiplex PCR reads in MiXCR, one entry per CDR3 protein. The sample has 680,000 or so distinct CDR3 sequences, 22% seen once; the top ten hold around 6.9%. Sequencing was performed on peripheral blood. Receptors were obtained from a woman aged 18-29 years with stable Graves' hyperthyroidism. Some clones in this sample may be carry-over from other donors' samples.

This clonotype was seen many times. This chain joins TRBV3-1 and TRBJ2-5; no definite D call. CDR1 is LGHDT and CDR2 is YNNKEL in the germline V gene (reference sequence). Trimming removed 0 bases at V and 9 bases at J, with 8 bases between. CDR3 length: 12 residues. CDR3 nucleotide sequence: TGTGCCAGCAGCCAAGACCGGCAGTCCCAGTACTTC. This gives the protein CASSQDRQSQYF.

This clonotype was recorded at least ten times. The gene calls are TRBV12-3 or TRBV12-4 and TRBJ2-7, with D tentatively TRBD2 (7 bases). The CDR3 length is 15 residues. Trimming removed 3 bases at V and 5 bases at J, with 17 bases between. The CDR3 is CASSFGGGPSDEQYF. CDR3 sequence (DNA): TGTGCCAGCAGTTTTGGGGGGGGCCCTTCAGACGAGCAGTACTTC.

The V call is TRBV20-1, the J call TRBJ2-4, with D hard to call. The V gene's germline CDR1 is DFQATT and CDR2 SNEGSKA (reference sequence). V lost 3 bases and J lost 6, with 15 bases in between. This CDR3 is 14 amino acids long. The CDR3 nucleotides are TGCAGTGCTAGTCCGGTGCCTCCCCCAAACATTCAGTACTTC. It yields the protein CSASPVPPPNIQYF.

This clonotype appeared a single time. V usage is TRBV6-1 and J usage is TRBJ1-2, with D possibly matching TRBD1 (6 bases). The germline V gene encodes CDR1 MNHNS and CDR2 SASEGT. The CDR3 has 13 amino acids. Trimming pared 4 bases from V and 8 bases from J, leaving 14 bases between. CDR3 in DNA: TGTGCCAGCAGTGTTACAGGGTTAAGGGGCTACACCTTC. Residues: CASSVTGLRGYTF.

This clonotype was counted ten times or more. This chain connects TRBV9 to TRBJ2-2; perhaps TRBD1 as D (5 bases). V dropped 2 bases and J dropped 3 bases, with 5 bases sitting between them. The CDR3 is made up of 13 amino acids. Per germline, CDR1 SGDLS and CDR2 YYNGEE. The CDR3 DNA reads TGTGCCAGCAGCGTCAGGGACACCGGGGAGCTGTTTTTT. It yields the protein CASSVRDTGELFF.

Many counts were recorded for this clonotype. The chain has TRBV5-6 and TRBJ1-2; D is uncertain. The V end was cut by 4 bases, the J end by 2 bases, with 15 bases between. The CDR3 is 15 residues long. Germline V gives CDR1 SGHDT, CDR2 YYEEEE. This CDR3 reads CASSRGWEANYGYTF. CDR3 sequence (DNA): TGTGCCAGCAGCCGCGGGTGGGAGGCAAACTATGGCTACACCTTC.